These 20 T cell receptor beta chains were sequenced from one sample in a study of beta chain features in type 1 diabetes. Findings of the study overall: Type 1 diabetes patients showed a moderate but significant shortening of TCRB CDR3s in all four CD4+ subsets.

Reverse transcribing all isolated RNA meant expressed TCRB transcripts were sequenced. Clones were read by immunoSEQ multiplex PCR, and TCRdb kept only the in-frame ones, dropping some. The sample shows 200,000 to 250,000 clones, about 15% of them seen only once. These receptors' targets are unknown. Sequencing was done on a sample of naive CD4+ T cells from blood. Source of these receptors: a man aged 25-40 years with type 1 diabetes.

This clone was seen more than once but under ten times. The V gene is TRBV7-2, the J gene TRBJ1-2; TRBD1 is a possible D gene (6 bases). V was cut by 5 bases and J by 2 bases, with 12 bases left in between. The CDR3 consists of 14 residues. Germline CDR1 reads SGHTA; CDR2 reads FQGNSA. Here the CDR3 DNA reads TGTGCCAGCAGCAAGGACAGCCAGAACTATGGCTACACCTTC. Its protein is CASSKDSQNYGYTF.

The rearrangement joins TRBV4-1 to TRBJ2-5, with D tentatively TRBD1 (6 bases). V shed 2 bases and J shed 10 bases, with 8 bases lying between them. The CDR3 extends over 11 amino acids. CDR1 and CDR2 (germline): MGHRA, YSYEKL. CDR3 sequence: CASSQKGHQYF. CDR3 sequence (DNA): TGCGCCAGCAGCCAAAAGGGACACCAGTACTTC.

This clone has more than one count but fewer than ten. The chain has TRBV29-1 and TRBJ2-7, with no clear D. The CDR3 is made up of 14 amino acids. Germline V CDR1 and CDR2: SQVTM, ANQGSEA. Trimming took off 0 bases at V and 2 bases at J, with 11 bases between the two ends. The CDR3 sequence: CSVEDRQKAYEQYF. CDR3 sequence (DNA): TGCAGCGTTGAAGATCGTCAGAAAGCCTACGAGCAGTACTTC.

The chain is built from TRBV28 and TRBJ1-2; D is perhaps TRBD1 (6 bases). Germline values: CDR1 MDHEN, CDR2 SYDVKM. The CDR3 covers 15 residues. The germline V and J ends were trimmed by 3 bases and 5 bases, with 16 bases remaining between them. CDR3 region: CASSFHPPGAYGYTF. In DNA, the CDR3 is TGTGCCAGCAGTTTCCACCCCCCAGGGGCATATGGCTACACCTTC.

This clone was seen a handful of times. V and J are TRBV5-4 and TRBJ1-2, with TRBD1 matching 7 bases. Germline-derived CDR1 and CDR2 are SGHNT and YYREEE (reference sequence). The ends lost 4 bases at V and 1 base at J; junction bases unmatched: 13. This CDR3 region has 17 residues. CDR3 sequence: CASSTVAGTDINYGYTF. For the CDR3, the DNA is TGTGCCAGCAGCACTGTGGCCGGGACAGATATTAACTATGGCTACACCTTC.

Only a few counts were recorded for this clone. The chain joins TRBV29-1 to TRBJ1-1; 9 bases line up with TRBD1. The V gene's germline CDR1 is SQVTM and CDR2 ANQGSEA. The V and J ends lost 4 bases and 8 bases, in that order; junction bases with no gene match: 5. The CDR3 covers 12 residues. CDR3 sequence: CSVASGTGEAFF. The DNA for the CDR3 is TGCAGCGTTGCCTCCGGGACAGGGGAAGCTTTCTTT.

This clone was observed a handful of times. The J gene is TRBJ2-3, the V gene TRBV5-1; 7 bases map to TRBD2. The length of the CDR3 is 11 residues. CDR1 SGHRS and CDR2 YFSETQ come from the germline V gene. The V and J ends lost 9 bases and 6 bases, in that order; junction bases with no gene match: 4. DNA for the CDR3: TGCGCCACCCAGGGAGGGGATACGCAGTATTTT. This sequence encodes CATQGGDTQYF.

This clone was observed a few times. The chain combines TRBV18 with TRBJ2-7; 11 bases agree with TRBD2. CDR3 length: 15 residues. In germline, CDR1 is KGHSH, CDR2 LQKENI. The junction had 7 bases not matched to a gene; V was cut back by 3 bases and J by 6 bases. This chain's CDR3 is CASSPLAGGIREQYF. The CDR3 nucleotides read TGTGCCAGCTCACCGCTAGCGGGAGGAATTCGCGAGCAGTACTTC.

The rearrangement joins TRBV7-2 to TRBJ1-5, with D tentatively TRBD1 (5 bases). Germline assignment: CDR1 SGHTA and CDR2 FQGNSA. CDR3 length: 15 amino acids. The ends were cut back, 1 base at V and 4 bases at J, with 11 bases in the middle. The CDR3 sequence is CASSLGQGLNQPQHF. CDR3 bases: TGTGCCAGCAGCTTAGGGCAGGGACTAAATCAGCCCCAGCATTTT.

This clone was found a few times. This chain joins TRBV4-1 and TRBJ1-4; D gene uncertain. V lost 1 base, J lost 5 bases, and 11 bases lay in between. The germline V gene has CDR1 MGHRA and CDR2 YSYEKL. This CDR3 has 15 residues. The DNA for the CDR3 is TGCGCCAGCAGCCAAGTGGTTACAAAAAATGAAAAACTGTTTTTT. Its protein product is CASSQVVTKNEKLFF.

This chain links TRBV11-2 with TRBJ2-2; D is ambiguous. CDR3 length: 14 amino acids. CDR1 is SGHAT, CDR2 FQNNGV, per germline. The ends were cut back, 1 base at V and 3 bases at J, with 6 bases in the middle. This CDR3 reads CASSLGYYTGELFF. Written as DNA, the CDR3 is TGTGCCAGCAGCTTAGGTTACTACACCGGGGAGCTGTTTTTT.

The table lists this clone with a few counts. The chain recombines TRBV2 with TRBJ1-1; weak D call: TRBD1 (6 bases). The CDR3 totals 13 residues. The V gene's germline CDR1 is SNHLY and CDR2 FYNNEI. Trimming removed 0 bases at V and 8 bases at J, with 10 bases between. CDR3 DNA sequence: TGTGCCAGCAGTGAAGCGCGGGGGGCGGAAGCTTTCTTT. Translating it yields CASSEARGAEAFF.

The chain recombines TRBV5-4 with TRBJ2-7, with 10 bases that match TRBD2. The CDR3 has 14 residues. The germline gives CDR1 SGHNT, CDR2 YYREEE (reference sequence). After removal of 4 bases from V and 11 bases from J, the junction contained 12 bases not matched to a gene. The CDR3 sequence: CASSRMEREGQKYF. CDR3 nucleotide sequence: TGTGCCAGCAGCCGAATGGAGCGGGAGGGCCAAAAGTACTTC.

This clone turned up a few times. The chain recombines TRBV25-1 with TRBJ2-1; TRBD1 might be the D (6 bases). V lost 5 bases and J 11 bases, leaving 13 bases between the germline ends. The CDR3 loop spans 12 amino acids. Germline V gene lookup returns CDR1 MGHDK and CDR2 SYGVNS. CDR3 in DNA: TGTGCCAGCAGTACTTCCGGGACAAAGCAGTTCTTC. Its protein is CASSTSGTKQFF.

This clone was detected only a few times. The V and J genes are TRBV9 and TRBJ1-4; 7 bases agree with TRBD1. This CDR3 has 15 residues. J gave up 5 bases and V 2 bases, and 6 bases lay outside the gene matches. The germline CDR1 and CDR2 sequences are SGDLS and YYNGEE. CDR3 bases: TGTGCCAGCAGCGTCTGGGGACAGAGAAATGAAAAACTGTTTTTT. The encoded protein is CASSVWGQRNEKLFF.

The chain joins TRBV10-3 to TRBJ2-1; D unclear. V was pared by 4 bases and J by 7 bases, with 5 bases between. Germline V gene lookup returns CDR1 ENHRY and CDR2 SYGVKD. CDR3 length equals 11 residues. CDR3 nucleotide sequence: TGTGCCATCAGTGCTCCGAATGAGCAGTTCTTC. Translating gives CAISAPNEQFF.

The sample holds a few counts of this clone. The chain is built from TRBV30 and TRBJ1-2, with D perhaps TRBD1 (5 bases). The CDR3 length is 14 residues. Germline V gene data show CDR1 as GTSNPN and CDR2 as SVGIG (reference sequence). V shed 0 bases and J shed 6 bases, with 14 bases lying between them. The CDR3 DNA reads TGTGCCTGGAGTGTACCGTTAGGGGTCAATGGCTACACCTTC. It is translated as CAWSVPLGVNGYTF. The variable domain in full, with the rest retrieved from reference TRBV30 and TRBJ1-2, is SQTIHQWPATLVQPVGSPLSLECTVEGTSNPNLYWYRQAAGRGLQLLFYSVGIGQISSEVPQNLSASRPQDRQFILSSKKLLLSDSGFYLCAWSVPLGVNGYTFGSGTRLTVV.

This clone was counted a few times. The CDR3 DNA reads as TGTGCCAGCAGCTTAGGAGGACTAAACATTCAGTACTTC. Its protein product is CASSLGGLNIQYF. The V and J genes are TRBV7-9 and TRBJ2-4, with a tentative D call TRBD2 (5 bases). The germline CDR1 and CDR2 sequences are SEHNR and FQNEAQ (reference sequence). The V end lost 1 base, the J end lost 6 bases, and 7 bases lay between the germline ends. This CDR3 comprises 13 residues.

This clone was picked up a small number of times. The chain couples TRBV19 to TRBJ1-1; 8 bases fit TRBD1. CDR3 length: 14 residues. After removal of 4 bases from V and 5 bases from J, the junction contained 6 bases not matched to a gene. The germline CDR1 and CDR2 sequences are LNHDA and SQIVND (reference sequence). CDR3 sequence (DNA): TGTGCCAGTAGTAGCCGGACAGGGTGGACTGAAGCTTTCTTT. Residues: CASSSRTGWTEAFF.

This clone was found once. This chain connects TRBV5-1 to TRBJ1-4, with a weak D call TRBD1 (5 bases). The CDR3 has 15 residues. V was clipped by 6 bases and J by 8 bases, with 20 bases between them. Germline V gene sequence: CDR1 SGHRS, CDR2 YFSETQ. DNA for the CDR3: TGCGCCAGCACCCGGGGAGGAACCGGGGCAGAAAAACTGTTTTTT. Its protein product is CASTRGGTGAEKLFF.